This TCR beta chain was captured by sequencing in a study of T-cell reconstitution after alpha-beta-depleted transplantation in children (dated by TCRdb to the mid-2010s). Background on the whole study: Using TCR repertoire profiling, the study quantitatively followed how T-cell immune reconstitution unfolded in children after TCRalphabeta/CD19-depleted allogeneic hematopoietic cell transplantation.

Library method: PCR. Instrument on record: Illumina HiSeq 2500. To normalize quantification of the TCRbeta repertoire, the TCR libraries were built with molecular barcoding that relied on unique molecular identifiers. TCRdb took the public reads, trimmed them with fastp at Q25, ran MiXCR for clone calling and kept in-frame beta chains. Merged by CDR3 protein, the rows form single entries marked with the most common genes and DNA. The sample table shows approximately 400,000 distinct CDR3 sequences, and roughly 10% are seen once. The top ten constitute about 5% of the sample. Turning to this clonotype: The antigen it binds to is not known. No clone much larger than this one lies a single base away; base qualities are absent.

CDR1 SGHRS and CDR2 YFSETQ are derived from the germline V gene. Cut back by 2 bases and 4 bases, the V and J ends lie 6 bases apart. The CDR3 goes from the cysteine to the phenylalanine over 13 residues. Only the CDR3 region is kept as DNA, spanning 39 bases read in frame from base 1. The material sequenced was PBMCs from the stem cell graft donor, taken from the stem cell graft. The sequence derives from a human donor who donated a stem cell graft to a child with acute myeloid leukemia. The rearranged chain carries TRBV5-1 and TRBJ2-2, with the D gene not clear enough to name. The CDR3 region: CASSFASTGELFF. The sequence in DNA is TGCGCCAGCAGCTTTGCAAGCACCGGGGAGCTGTTTTTT.